The present T cell receptor beta chain was sequenced within a study of CD8+ T cells in alopecia areata. Findings of the study overall: Normal skin contains resident alphabeta T cells, and these are also sequenced in scalp samples. Higher clonality than in normal scalp was seen in lesional scalp, especially alopecia totalis/universalis. Between patients, shared TCR sequences were less clear than in mice. This was possibly due in part to HLA diversity in the patient population.

On this clone itself: Its antigen is still unknown.

As the sequencing template, cDNA was produced by extracting RNA and reverse transcribing it. Generated by immunoSEQ multiplex PCR, the TCRdb table keeps only in-frame clones and is missing some. The data hold about 220,000 clones, with around three fifths observed a single time. This sample's treatment: oral pan-JAK inhibitor, 5-10 mg twice daily. Those with alopecia areata gave lesional scalp punch biopsies and peripheral blood. V dropped 4 bases and J dropped 6 bases, with 10 bases sitting between them. There are 12 residues in the CDR3. Germline lookup yields CDR1 SGHRS and CDR2 YFSETQ. The V and J genes are TRBV5-1 and TRBJ1-1, with D tentatively TRBD1 (6 bases). This TCR was sampled from a human donor with alopecia areata. Sequenced material: CD4+ T cells sorted from blood, taken at week 4, from a patient treated with tofacitinib. This chain's CDR3 is CASSPDRSEAFF. Here the CDR3 DNA reads TGCGCCAGCAGCCCTGACAGGTCTGAAGCTTTCTTT.